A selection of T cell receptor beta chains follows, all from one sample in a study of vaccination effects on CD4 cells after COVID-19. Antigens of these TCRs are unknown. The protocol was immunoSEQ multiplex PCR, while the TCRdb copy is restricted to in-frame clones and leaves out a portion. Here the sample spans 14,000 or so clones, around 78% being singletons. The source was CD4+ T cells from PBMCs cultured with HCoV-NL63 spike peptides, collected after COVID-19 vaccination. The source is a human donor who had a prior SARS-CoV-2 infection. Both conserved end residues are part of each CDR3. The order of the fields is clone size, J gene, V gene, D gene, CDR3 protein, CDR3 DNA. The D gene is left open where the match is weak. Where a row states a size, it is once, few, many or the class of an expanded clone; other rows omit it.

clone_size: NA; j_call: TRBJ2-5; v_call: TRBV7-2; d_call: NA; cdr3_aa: CASSSTRVLETQYF; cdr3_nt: TGTGCCAGCAGCTCCACTAGAGTACTTGAGACCCAGTACTTC
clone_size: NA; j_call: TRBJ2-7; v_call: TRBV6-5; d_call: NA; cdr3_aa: CASSYSRDEQYF; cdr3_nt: TGTGCCAGCAGTTACTCGAGGGACGAGCAGTACTTC
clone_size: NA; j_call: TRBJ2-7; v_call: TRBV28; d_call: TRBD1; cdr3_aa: CASRGTGVDEQYF; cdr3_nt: TGTGCCAGCAGGGGGACAGGGGTCGACGAGCAGTACTTC
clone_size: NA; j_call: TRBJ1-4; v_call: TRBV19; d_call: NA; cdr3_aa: CASPRGPDNEKLFF; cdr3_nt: TGTGCCAGTCCGCGGGGGCCCGATAATGAAAAACTGTTTTTT
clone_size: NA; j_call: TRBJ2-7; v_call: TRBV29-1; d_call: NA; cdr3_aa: CSVRGVGGDGYEQYF; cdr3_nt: TGCAGCGTTCGTGGGGTTGGAGGGGACGGCTACGAGCAGTACTTC
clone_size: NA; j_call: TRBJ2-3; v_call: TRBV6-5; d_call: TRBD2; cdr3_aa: CASSSLTSGRSDTQYF; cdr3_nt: TGTGCCAGCAGTTCCCTAACTAGCGGGAGATCAGATACGCAGTATTTT
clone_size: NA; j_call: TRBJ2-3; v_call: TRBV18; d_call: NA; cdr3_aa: CASSPSMGGAVPDTQYF; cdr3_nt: TGTGCCAGCTCACCAAGCATGGGGGGCGCGGTCCCAGATACGCAGTATTTT
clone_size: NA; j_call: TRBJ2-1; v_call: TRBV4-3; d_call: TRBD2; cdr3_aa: CASSQALAGVFEQFF; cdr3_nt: TGCGCCAGCAGCCAAGCACTAGCGGGAGTATTTGAGCAGTTCTTC
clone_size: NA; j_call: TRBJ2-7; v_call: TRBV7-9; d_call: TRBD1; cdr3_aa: CASSLGTGGAYEQYF; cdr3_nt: TGTGCCAGCAGCTTAGGGACAGGGGGTGCTTACGAGCAGTACTTC
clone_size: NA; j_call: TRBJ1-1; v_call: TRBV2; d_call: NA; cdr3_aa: CASSDGSREMNTEAFF; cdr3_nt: TGTGCCAGCAGTGATGGGTCTCGGGAGATGAACACTGAAGCTTTCTTT
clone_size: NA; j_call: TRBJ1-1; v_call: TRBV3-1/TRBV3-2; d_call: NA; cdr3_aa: CASSQVQHSMNTEAFF; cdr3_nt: TGTGCCAGCAGCCAAGTTCAGCACAGCATGAACACTGAAGCTTTCTTT
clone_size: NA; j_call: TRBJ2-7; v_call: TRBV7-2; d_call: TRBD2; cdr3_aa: CASSLVSQRGSYEQYF; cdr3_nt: TGTGCCAGCAGCTTGGTCAGCCAGCGGGGCTCCTACGAGCAGTACTTC
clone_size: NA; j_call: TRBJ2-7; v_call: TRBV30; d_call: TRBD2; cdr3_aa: CAWSGLAGYTYEQYF; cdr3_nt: TGTGCCTGGAGTGGACTAGCGGGATATACGTACGAGCAGTACTTC
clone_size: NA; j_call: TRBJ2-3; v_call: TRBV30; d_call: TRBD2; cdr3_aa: CAWSVVAGSDTQYF; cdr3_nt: TGTGCCTGGAGTGTGGTAGCGGGATCAGATACGCAGTATTTT
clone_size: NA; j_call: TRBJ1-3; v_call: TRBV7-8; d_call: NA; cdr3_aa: CASSLVGGSSGNTIYF; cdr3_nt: TGTGCCAGCAGCTTAGTGGGGGGGAGCTCTGGAAACACCATATATTTT
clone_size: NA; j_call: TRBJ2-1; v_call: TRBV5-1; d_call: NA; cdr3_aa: CASSLAPGSSYNEQFF; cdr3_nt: TGCGCCAGCAGCTTGGCCCCGGGGAGCTCCTACAATGAGCAGTTCTTC
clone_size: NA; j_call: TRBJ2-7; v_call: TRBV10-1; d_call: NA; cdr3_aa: CASSGLPEQYF; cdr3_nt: TGCGCCAGCAGTGGGCTACCCGAGCAGTACTTC
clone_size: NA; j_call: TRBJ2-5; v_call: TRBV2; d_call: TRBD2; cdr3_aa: CASSDGLAGTQYF; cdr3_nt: TGTGCCAGCAGTGACGGACTAGCGGGGACCCAGTACTTC
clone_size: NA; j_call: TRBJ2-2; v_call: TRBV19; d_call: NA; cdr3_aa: CASSARAQNTGELFF; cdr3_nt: TGTGCCAGTAGCGCCCGGGCCCAGAACACCGGGGAGCTGTTTTTT
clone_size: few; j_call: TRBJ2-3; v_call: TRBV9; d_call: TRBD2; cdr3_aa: CASSPSGGGSDTQYF; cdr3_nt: TGTGCCAGCAGCCCCAGCGGGGGGGGTTCGGATACGCAGTATTTT